These 19 T cell receptor beta chains originate from one sample sequenced in a study of blood T cell repertoires in COVID-19. The method was immunoSEQ multiplex PCR; TCRdb's version includes in-frame clones alone and lacks a portion of them. The sample records some 300,000 clones, about 87% being singletons. The material sequenced was peripheral blood. Receptors originate from a woman aged 25 to 39 who had recovered from COVID-19.

The chain recombines TRBV7-2 with TRBJ2-1, with D possibly matching TRBD1 (7 bases). This CDR3 spans 14 amino acids. V lost 1 base, J lost 7 bases, and 11 bases lay in between. Germline V CDR1 and CDR2: SGHTA, FQGNSA. Here the CDR3 DNA reads TGTGCCAGCAGCTTAGTCAGGGGGGTTAATGAGCAGTTCTTC. Translated: CASSLVRGVNEQFF. Drawing the rest from reference TRBV7-2 and TRBJ2-1, the complete variable domain is GAGVSQSPSNKVTEKGKDVELRCDPISGHTALYWYRQSLGQGLEFLIYFQGNSAPDKSGLPSDRFSAERTGGSVSTLTIQRTQQEDSAVYLCASSLVRGVNEQFFGPGTRLTVL.

V usage is TRBV6-4 and J usage is TRBJ1-2; 8 nucleotides match TRBD1. This CDR3 contains 16 residues. The junction had 9 bases not matched to a gene; V was cut back by 2 bases and J by 4 bases. From germline, CDR1 is MRHNA and CDR2 SNTAGT. The CDR3 sequence is CASSDGQGEGSYGYTF. DNA for the CDR3: TGTGCCAGCAGTGACGGACAGGGCGAGGGCAGCTATGGCTACACCTTC.

The J gene is TRBJ2-3, the V gene TRBV6-5; 8 positions match TRBD2. The CDR3 is 16 amino acids. The ends lost 0 bases at V and 6 bases at J; junction bases unmatched: 8. Looked up from germline, CDR1 is MNHEY and CDR2 is SVGAGI. CDR3 protein: CASSYSDVGGVDTQYF. CDR3 nucleotide sequence: TGTGCCAGCAGTTACTCGGATGTCGGGGGGGTGGATACGCAGTATTTT.

The genes are TRBV3-1 (or the pseudogene TRBV3-2) and TRBJ2-7; D possibly corresponds to TRBD1 (5 bases). The V and J ends lost 0 bases and 7 bases respectively, with 16 bases between them. The CDR3 contains 15 residues. Germline V gene sequence: CDR1 LGHDT, CDR2 YNNKEL (reference sequence). CDR3 sequence reads: CASSQEVKGLREQYF. In DNA form, the CDR3 reads TGTGCCAGCAGCCAAGAAGTCAAGGGGCTTAGGGAGCAGTACTTC.

The genes are TRBV7-9 and TRBJ2-7; TRBD2 matches 9 bases. CDR1 is SEHNR and CDR2 is FQNEAQ in the germline V gene (reference sequence). The CDR3 runs to 13 residues. Trimming cost V 8 bases and J 1 base; bases outside gene matches: 3. The DNA of the CDR3 is TGTGCCAGCCTACTAGCGGGTTCCTACGAGCAGTACTTC. This codes for CASLLAGSYEQYF.

The V gene is TRBV29-1, the J gene TRBJ2-7; TRBD1 agrees at 10 bases. CDR3 length: 14 residues. CDR1 is SQVTM and CDR2 is ANQGSEA in the germline V gene. V lost 2 bases to trimming and J lost 5 bases; unmatched junction nucleotides: 6. DNA for the CDR3: TGCAGCGTTGAACCGACAGGGGGCACCGACGAGCAGTACTTC. Its protein product is CSVEPTGGTDEQYF.

This chain connects TRBV7-9 to TRBJ2-7; weak D call: TRBD1 (5 bases). Trimming removed 0 bases from V and 5 bases from J, with 14 bases in between. Germline V gene data show CDR1 as SEHNR and CDR2 as FQNEAQ (reference sequence). This CDR3 is 15 amino acids long. This chain's CDR3 is CASSLAGAGWDEQYF. The CDR3 bases are TGTGCCAGCAGCTTAGCTGGGGCAGGGTGGGACGAGCAGTACTTC.

This sequence joins TRBV28 and TRBJ2-3, with 11 bases lining up with TRBD2. The CDR3 extends over 17 amino acids. Trimming at V came to 1 base and at J to 8 bases, leaving 11 bases not matched to a gene. CDR1 and CDR2 from the germline V gene are MDHEN and SYDVKM. CDR3 sequence reads: CASSLYFFSGGAGTQYF. The CDR3 DNA follows: TGTGCCAGCAGTTTATACTTCTTTAGCGGGGGGGCCGGTACGCAGTATTTT.

The J gene is TRBJ2-3, the V gene TRBV7-9, with 11 bases fitting TRBD2. V lost 0 bases and J lost 0; bases outside the gene matches: 8. CDR1 and CDR2 from the germline V gene are SEHNR and FQNEAQ (reference sequence). CDR3 length: 19 amino acids. CDR3 amino acids: CASSLAASGGQVSTDTQYF. The CDR3 DNA is TGTGCCAGCAGCTTAGCGGCTAGCGGGGGGCAAGTAAGCACAGATACGCAGTATTTT.

The V call is TRBV30, the J call TRBJ2-7, with D perhaps matching TRBD2 (5 bases). Trimming cost V 2 bases and J 3 bases, with 17 bases left between them. This CDR3 comprises 15 residues. Germline loops: CDR1 GTSNPN, CDR2 SVGIG (reference sequence). In DNA, the CDR3 is TGTGCCTGGAGTATCGTCGGGGAAAAAAGCTACGAGCAGTACTTC. Translating it yields CAWSIVGEKSYEQYF.

In this sample, this clone turned up a few times. The chain is built from TRBV28 and TRBJ1-2; 12 bases align to TRBD1. The germline V gene has CDR1 MDHEN and CDR2 SYDVKM. With V trimmed by 3 bases and J by 8 bases, 7 bases remained unmatched. The CDR3 is 15 residues long. This CDR3 is CASSLPGTGGSGYTF. For the CDR3, the DNA is TGTGCCAGCAGTTTGCCCGGGACAGGGGGCTCGGGCTACACCTTC.

The rearrangement links TRBV5-1 to TRBJ1-5; 8 nucleotides match TRBD1. From germline, CDR1 is SGHRS and CDR2 YFSETQ. The CDR3 extends over 13 amino acids. With 9 bases clipped from V and 2 bases from J, the junction kept 4 bases outside the gene matches. The DNA of the CDR3 is TGCGCCAACGAGGACAGGGGCAATCAGCCCCAGCATTTT. This translates into CANEDRGNQPQHF.

The chain carries TRBV5-1 and TRBJ1-4, with TRBD1 matching over 8 bases. The V segment lost 0 bases and the J segment 4 bases; nucleotides outside the gene matches: 14. This CDR3 has 19 amino acids. Per the germline V gene, CDR1 is SGHRS and CDR2 is YFSETQ. The DNA of the CDR3 is TGCGCCAGCAGCTTGGCCCTGTCCGTCAGGGGGCAGGTTAATGAAAAACTGTTTTTT. Encoded protein: CASSLALSVRGQVNEKLFF.

This chain joins TRBV7-2 and TRBJ1-4; unclear D gene. This CDR3 spans 14 amino acids. Germline V CDR1 and CDR2: SGHTA, FQGNSA. Trimming removed 4 bases at V and 8 bases at J, with 14 bases between. The CDR3 nucleotides read TGTGCCAGCAGCTCCGTGGTAGCGGGGGAAAAACTGTTTTTT. It is translated as CASSSVVAGEKLFF.

In this sample, this clone turned up a few times. The CDR3 sequence is CASSSYRGETQYF. CDR3 sequence (DNA): TGTGCCAGCAGCTCTTACAGGGGAGAGACCCAGTACTTC. The rearrangement links TRBV7-2 to TRBJ2-5; 7 nucleotides match TRBD1. This CDR3 is 13 amino acids long. J gave up 4 bases and V 4 bases, and 3 bases lay outside the gene matches. CDR1 and CDR2 (germline): SGHTA, FQGNSA.

The V and J genes are TRBV21-1 and TRBJ1-1; the table gives TRBD1 as D, unverified against the DNA. TRBV21-1 is a documented pseudogene. The CDR3 covers 15 residues. CDR3 protein: CASSKTGGLNTEAFF. The CDR3 region has the DNA TGTGCCAGCAGCAAGACAGGGGGTCTGAACACTGAAGCTTTCTTT.

J is TRBJ1-2 and V is TRBV4-2; 10 bases are shared with TRBD1. CDR1 LGHNA and CDR2 YNFKEQ come from the germline V gene. V lost 0 bases, J lost 2 bases, and 3 bases stayed unmatched. The CDR3 extends over 16 amino acids. Here the CDR3 DNA reads TGTGCCAGCAGCCAAGATAAGGGACAGGGGAACTATGGCTACACCTTC. Translated, it gives CASSQDKGQGNYGYTF.

This clone was recorded only once. The chain recombines TRBV4-3 with TRBJ2-1; D is uncertain. There are 16 residues in the CDR3. Germline values: CDR1 LGHNA, CDR2 YSLEER. V was cut by 0 bases and J by 10 bases, with 19 bases left in between. The CDR3 nucleotides are TGCGCCAGCAGCCAAGATACCTTGAATTTTGGAGACGAGCAGTTCTTC. Translated, it gives CASSQDTLNFGDEQFF.

The V call is TRBV18, the J call TRBJ2-1; TRBD1 aligns across 8 bases. The V and J ends lost 5 bases and 7 bases, in that order; junction bases with no gene match: 10. CDR1 is KGHSH, CDR2 LQKENI, per germline. The CDR3 loop spans 15 amino acids. The chain's CDR3 is CASSAQGVSANEQFF. The CDR3 nucleotides read TGTGCCAGCTCAGCACAGGGGGTTAGTGCGAATGAGCAGTTCTTC. The full variable domain, in which reference TRBV18 and TRBJ2-1 provide the parts outside the CDR3, is NAGVMQNPRHLVRRRGQEARLRCSPMKGHSHVYWYRQLPEEGLKFMVYLQKENIIDESGMPKERFSAEFPKEGPSILRIQQVVRGDSAAYFCASSAQGVSANEQFFGPGTRLTVL.